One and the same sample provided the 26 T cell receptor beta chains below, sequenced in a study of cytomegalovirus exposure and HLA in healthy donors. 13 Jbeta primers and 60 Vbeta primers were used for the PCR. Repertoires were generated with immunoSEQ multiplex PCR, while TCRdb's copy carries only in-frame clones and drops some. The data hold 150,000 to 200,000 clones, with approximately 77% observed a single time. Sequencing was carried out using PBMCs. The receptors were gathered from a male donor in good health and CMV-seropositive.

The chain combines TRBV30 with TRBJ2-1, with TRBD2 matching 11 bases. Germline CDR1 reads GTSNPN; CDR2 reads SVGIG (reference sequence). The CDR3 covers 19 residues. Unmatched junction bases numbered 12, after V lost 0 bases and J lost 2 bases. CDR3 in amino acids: CAWSVVAGGRGVPYNEQFF. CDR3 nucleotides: TGTGCCTGGAGTGTAGTAGCGGGGGGGCGGGGAGTACCCTACAATGAGCAGTTCTTC.

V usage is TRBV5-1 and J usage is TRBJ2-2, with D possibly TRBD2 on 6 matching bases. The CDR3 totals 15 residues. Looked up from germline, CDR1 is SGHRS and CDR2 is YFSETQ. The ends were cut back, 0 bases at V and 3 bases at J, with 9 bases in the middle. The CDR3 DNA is TGCGCCAGCAGCTTGGAAGGGACTCACACCGGGGAGCTGTTTTTT. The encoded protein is CASSLEGTHTGELFF. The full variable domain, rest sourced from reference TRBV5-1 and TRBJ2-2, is KAGVTQTPRYLIKTRGQQVTLSCSPISGHRSVSWYQQTPGQGLQFLFEYFSETQRNKGNFPGRFSGRQFSNSRSEMNVSTLELGDSALYLCASSLEGTHTGELFFGEGSRLTVL.

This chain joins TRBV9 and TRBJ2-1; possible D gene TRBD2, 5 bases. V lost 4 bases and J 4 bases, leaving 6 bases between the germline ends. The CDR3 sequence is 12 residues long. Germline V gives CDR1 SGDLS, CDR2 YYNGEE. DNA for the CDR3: TGTGCCAGCAGCCGAGGGTACAATGAGCAGTTCTTC. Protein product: CASSRGYNEQFF.

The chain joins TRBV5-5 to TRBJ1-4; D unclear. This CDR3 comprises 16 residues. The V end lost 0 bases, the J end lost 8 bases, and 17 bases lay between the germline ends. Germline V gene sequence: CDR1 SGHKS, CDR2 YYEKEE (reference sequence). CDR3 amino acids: CASSLGDYLSGEKLFF. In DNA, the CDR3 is TGTGCCAGCAGCTTGGGCGACTACCTTAGCGGGGAAAAACTGTTTTTT. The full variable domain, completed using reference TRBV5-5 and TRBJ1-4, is DAGVTQSPTHLIKTRGQQVTLRCSPISGHKSVSWYQQVLGQGPQFIFQYYEKEERGRGNFPDRFSARQFPNYSSELNVNALLLGDSALYLCASSLGDYLSGEKLFFGSGTQLSVL.

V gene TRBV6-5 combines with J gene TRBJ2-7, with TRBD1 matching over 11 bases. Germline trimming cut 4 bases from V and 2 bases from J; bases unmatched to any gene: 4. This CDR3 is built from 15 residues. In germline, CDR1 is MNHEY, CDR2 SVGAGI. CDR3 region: CASSSGTGGAYEQYF. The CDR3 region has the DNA TGTGCCAGCAGTTCCGGGACAGGGGGAGCCTACGAGCAGTACTTC.

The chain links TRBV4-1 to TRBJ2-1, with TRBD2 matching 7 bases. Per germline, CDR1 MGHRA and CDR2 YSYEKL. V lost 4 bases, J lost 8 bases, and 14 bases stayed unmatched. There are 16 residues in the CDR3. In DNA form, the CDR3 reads TGCGCCAGCAGCCTTGAAGAGCGGCGGGGGAGGTATGAGCAGTTCTTC. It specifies CASSLEERRGRYEQFF.

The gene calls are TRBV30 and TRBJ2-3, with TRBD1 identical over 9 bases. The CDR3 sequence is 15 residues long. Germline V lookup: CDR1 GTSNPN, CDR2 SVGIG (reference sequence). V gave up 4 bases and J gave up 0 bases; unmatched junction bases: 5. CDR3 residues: CAWTIGTGSTDTQYF. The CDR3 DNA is TGTGCCTGGACGATCGGGACAGGGAGCACAGATACGCAGTATTTT. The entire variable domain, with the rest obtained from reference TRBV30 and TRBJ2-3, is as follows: SQTIHQWPATLVQPVGSPLSLECTVEGTSNPNLYWYRQAAGRGLQLLFYSVGIGQISSEVPQNLSASRPQDRQFILSSKKLLLSDSGFYLCAWTIGTGSTDTQYFGPGTRLTVL.

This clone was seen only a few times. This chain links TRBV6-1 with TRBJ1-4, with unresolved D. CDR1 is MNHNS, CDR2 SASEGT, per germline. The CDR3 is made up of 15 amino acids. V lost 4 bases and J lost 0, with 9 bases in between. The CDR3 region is CASSVMAATNEKLFF. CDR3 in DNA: TGTGCCAGCAGTGTAATGGCTGCAACTAATGAAAAACTGTTTTTT.

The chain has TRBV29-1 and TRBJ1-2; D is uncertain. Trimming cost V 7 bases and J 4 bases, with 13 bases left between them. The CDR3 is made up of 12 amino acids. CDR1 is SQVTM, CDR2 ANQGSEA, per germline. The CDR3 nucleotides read TGCAGCGCCCAACCGAGTAGCTATGGCTACACCTTC. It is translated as CSAQPSSYGYTF.

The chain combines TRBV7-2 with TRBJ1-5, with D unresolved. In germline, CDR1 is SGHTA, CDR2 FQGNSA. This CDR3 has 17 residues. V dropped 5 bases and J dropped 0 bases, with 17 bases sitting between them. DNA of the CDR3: TGTGCCAGCAGCCCTAACGCAGGCCTCCATAGCAATCAGCCCCAGCATTTT. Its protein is CASSPNAGLHSNQPQHF.

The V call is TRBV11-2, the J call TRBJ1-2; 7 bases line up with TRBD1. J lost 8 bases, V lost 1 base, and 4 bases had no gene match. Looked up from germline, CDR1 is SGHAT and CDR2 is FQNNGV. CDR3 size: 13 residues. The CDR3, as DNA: TGTGCCAGCAGCTTAGGATCAGGGGGAGGCTACACCTTC. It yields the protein CASSLGSGGGYTF.

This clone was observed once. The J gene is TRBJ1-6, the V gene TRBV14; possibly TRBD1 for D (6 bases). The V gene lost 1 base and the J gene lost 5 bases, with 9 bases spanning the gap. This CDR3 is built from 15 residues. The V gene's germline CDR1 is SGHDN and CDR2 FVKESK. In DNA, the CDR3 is TGTGCCAGCAGCCAAGCCCACAGGGATAATTCACCCCTCCACTTT. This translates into CASSQAHRDNSPLHF.

The CDR3 here is CASRPGTGGRNEQFF. As DNA, the CDR3 is TGTGCCAGTAGACCCGGGACAGGGGGCAGGAATGAGCAGTTCTTC. V usage is TRBV19 and J usage is TRBJ2-1; 12 bases match TRBD1. CDR1 is LNHDA and CDR2 is SQIVND in the germline V gene (reference sequence). The CDR3 is 15 residues long. Trimming cost V 6 bases and J 7 bases; bases outside gene matches: 7.

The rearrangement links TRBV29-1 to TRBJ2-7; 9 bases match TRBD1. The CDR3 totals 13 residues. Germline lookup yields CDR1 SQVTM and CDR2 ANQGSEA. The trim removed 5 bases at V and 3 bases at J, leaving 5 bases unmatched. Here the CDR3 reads CSVRTGANYEQYF. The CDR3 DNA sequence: TGCAGCGTTCGGACAGGGGCCAACTACGAGCAGTACTTC.

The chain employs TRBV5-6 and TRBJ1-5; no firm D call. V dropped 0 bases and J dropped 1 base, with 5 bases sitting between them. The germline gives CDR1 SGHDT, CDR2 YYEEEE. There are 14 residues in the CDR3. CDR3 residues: CASSLALSNQPQHF. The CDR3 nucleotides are TGTGCCAGCAGCTTGGCTCTAAGCAATCAGCCCCAGCATTTT.

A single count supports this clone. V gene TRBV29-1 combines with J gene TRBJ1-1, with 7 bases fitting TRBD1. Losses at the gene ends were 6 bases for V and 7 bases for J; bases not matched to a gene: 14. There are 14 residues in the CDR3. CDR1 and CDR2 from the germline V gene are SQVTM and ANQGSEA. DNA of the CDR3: TGCAGCGTGGAGGGGGGACAGATGCCGGGTGAAGCTTTCTTT. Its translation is CSVEGGQMPGEAFF.

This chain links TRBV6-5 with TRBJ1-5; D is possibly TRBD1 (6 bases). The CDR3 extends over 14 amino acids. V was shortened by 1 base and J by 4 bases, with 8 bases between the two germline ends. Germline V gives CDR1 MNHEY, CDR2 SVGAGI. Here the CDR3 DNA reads TGTGCCAGCAGTTACTTCCAGGGGAATCAGCCCCAGCATTTT. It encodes CASSYFQGNQPQHF.

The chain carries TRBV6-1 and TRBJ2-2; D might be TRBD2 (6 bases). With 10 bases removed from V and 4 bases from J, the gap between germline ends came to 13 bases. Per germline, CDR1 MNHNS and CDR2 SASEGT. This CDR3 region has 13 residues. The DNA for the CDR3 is TGTGCCATCGGGACTTTCTCCACCGGGGAGCTGTTTTTT. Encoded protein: CAIGTFSTGELFF.

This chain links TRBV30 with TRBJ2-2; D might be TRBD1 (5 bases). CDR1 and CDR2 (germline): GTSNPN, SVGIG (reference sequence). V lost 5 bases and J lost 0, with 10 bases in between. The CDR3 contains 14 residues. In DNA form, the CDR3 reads TGTGCCTGGGGTGGACACCCGAACACCGGGGAGCTGTTTTTT. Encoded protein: CAWGGHPNTGELFF.

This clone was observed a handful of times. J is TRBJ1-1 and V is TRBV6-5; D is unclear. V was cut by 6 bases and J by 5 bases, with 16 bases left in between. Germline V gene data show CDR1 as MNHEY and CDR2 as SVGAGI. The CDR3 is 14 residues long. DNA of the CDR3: TGTGCCAGCAGCCTCGGCGGGATGGGGACTGAAGCTTTCTTT. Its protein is CASSLGGMGTEAFF.

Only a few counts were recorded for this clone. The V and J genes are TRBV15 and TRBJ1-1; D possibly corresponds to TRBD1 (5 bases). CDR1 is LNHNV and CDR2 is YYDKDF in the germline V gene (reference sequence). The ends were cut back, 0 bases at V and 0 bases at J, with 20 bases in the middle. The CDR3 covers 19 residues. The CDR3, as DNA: TGTGCCACCAGCAGAGAGGCAGGGACTGCCGTTTCTTTGAACACTGAAGCTTTCTTT. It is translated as CATSREAGTAVSLNTEAFF.

The CDR3 region is CASSLLGSMNTEAFF. The DNA for the CDR3 is TGTGCCAGCAGCCTTCTGGGGAGCATGAACACTGAAGCTTTCTTT. The chain links TRBV14 to TRBJ1-1; D is unclear. The CDR3 is 15 residues long. Germline assignment: CDR1 SGHDN and CDR2 FVKESK. V lost 4 bases and J lost 0, with 12 bases in between.

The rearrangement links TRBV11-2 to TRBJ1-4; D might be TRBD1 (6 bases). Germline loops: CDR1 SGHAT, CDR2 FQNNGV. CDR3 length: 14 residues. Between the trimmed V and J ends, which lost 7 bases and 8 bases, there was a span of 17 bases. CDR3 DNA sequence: TGTGCCAGCACCCAGGGGACAAATAAGGAAAAACTGTTTTTT. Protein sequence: CASTQGTNKEKLFF.

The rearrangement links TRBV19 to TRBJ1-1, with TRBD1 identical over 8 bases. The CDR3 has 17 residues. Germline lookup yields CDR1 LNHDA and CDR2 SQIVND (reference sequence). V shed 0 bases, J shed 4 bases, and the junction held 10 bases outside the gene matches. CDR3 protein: CASSIDGDRRLSTEAFF. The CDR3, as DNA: TGTGCCAGTAGTATAGATGGGGACAGGCGGTTGAGCACTGAAGCTTTCTTT.

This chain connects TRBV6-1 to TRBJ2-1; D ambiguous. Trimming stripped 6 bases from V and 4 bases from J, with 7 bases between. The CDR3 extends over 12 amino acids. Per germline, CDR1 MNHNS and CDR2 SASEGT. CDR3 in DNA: TGTGCCAGCAGCCCCGGGTACAATGAGCAGTTCTTC. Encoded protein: CASSPGYNEQFF.

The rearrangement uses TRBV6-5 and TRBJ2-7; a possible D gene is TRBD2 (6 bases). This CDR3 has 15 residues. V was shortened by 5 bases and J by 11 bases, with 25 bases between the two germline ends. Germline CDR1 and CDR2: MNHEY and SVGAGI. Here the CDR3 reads CASSPRGARFTREYF. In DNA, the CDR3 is TGTGCCAGCAGTCCCCGCGGGGCCCGTTTTACGAGGGAGTACTTC.